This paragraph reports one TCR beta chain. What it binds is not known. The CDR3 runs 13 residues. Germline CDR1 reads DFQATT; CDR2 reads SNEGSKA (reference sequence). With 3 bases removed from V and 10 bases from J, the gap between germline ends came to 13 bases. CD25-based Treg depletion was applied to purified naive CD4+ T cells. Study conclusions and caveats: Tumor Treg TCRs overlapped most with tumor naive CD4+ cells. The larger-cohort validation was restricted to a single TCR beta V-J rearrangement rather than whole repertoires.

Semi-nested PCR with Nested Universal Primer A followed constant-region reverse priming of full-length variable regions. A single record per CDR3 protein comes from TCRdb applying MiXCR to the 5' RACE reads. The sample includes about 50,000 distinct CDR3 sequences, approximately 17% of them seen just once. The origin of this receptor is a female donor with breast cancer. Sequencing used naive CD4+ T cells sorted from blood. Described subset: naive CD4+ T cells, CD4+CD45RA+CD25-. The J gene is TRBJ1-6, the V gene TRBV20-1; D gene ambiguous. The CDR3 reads CSASQLTVSPLHF. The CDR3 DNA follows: TGCAGTGCTAGCCAGCTAACAGTCTCACCCCTCCACTTT.